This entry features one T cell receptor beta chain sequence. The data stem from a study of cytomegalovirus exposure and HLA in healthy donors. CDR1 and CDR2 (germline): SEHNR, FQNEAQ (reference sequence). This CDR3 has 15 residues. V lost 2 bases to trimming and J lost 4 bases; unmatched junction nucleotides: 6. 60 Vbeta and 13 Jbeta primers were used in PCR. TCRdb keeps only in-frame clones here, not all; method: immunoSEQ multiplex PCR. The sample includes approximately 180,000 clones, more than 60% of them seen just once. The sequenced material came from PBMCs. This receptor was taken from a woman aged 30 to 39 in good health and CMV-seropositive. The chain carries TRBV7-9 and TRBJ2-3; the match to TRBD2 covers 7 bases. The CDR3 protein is CASSLRAGVSDTQYF. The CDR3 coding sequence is TGTGCCAGCAGCTTACGGGCGGGAGTGTCAGATACGCAGTATTTT.